These 26 T cell receptor beta chains were sequenced from one sample in a study of beta chain features in type 1 diabetes. Findings and caveats of the study: Among all four CD4+ subsets, Type 1 diabetes patients had TCRB CDR3s that were moderately but significantly shorter.

The authors reverse transcribed all of the isolated RNA, so sequencing captured expressed TCRB transcripts. TCRdb's table, derived via immunoSEQ multiplex PCR, lists solely in-frame clones and lacks some. In the table there are hundreds of thousands of clones, roughly 12% of which are singletons. Antigens of these TCRs are unknown. The source material was naive CD4+ T cells from blood. Receptors were obtained from a young woman with type 1 diabetes.

With respect to this clone: Additional DNA sequences in this sample encode the identical CDR3. V usage is TRBV2 and J usage is TRBJ1-1, with 8 bases identical to TRBD1. The CDR3 spans 12 residues. Looked up from germline, CDR1 is SNHLY and CDR2 is FYNNEI. J gave up 1 base and V 10 bases, and 2 bases lay outside the gene matches. CDR3 sequence: CATGTGNTEAFF. CDR3 DNA sequence: TGTGCCACCGGGACAGGGAACACTGAAGCTTTCTTT.

The chain recombines TRBV5-5 with TRBJ2-7; 7 bases match TRBD1. This CDR3 spans 13 amino acids. Trimming took 4 bases from V and 6 from J; bases not matched to a gene: 7. CDR1 and CDR2 (germline): SGHKS, YYEKEE (reference sequence). The CDR3 loop is CASSTGQVPEQYF. CDR3 DNA sequence: TGTGCCAGCAGCACCGGACAGGTCCCCGAGCAGTACTTC.

The J gene is TRBJ2-7, the V gene TRBV4-3, with D possibly being TRBD2 (5 bases). The V end lost 4 bases, the J end lost 6 bases, and 7 bases lay between the germline ends. Germline CDR1 reads LGHNA; CDR2 reads YSLEER. This CDR3 is built from 11 residues. The CDR3 reads CASSRGSEQYF. The CDR3 DNA sequence: TGCGCCAGCAGCCGAGGGTCCGAGCAGTACTTC.

Regarding this clone: The same CDR3 also results from other DNA sequences found in this sample. The chain has TRBV29-1 and TRBJ2-7, with 8 bases aligning to TRBD1. Unmatched junction bases numbered 1, after V lost 4 bases and J lost 2 bases. The CDR3 is 12 residues long. CDR1 and CDR2 from the germline V gene are SQVTM and ANQGSEA. CDR3 in DNA: TGCAGCGTTGGGACAGGGACCTACGAGCAGTACTTC. This codes for CSVGTGTYEQYF.

The CDR3 spells CASSPSGTSGTNEQFF. CDR3 coding DNA: TGTGCCAGCTCACCCTCAGGGACTAGCGGGACCAATGAGCAGTTCTTC. The V and J genes are TRBV18 and TRBJ2-1; TRBD2 aligns across 13 bases. Germline CDR1 reads KGHSH; CDR2 reads LQKENI. V was clipped by 3 bases and J by 6 bases; unmatched bases: 5. The CDR3 has 16 residues.

The chain links TRBV5-1 to TRBJ2-7; perhaps TRBD1 as D (6 bases). This CDR3 contains 15 residues. Germline-derived CDR1 and CDR2 are SGHRS and YFSETQ. Trimming left V 4 bases short and J 2 bases short, with 16 bases between. CDR3 amino acids: CASSQAGARTYEQYF. The DNA for the CDR3 is TGCGCCAGCAGCCAAGCAGGGGCGCGTACCTACGAGCAGTACTTC. The variable domain in full, completed from reference TRBV5-1 and TRBJ2-7, reads KAGVTQTPRYLIKTRGQQVTLSCSPISGHRSVSWYQQTPGQGLQFLFEYFSETQRNKGNFPGRFSGRQFSNSRSEMNVSTLELGDSALYLCASSQAGARTYEQYFGPGTRLTVT.

This clone was found a few times. The genes are TRBV2 and TRBJ1-2; D gene unclear. The CDR3 spans 13 residues. The germline V gene has CDR1 SNHLY and CDR2 FYNNEI. The germline V and J ends were trimmed by 7 bases and 2 bases, with 11 bases remaining between them. CDR3 loop: CASTNTVNYGYTF. The CDR3 DNA follows: TGTGCCAGCACCAATACAGTCAACTATGGCTACACCTTC.

The genes are TRBV5-1 and TRBJ1-2; 7 nucleotides align to TRBD1. V lost 4 bases and J lost 6; bases outside the gene matches: 15. Germline assignment: CDR1 SGHRS and CDR2 YFSETQ. The CDR3 spans 16 residues. CDR3 nucleotides: TGCGCCAGCAGCCCCGGGGACAGACCGGAGTCTCATGGCTACACCTTC. This translates into CASSPGDRPESHGYTF.

This clone was counted between two and nine times. The chain recombines TRBV2 with TRBJ1-6, with 10 bases fitting TRBD1. J gave up 8 bases and V 3 bases, and 4 bases lay outside the gene matches. The V gene's germline CDR1 is SNHLY and CDR2 FYNNEI. This CDR3 spans 15 amino acids. DNA for the CDR3: TGTGCCAGCAGTGACCGGGACAGGGGATATTCACCCCTCCACTTT. Translating it yields CASSDRDRGYSPLHF.

This sequence joins TRBV11-2 and TRBJ1-1, with unresolved D. Germline lookup yields CDR1 SGHAT and CDR2 FQNNGV. The CDR3 loop spans 15 amino acids. V gave up 1 base and J gave up 0 bases, with 9 bases separating them. CDR3 residues: CASSLVGPMNTEAFF. The CDR3 bases are TGTGCCAGCAGCTTAGTTGGGCCCATGAACACTGAAGCTTTCTTT.

The sample holds a few counts of this clone. CDR3 protein: CASSWGEEQYF. The CDR3 coding sequence is TGTGCCAGCAGCTGGGGGGAGGAGCAGTACTTC. The chain employs TRBV7-9 and TRBJ2-7; D might be TRBD2 (6 bases). Trimming removed 4 bases at V and 7 bases at J, with 8 bases between. The germline V gene has CDR1 SEHNR and CDR2 FQNEAQ (reference sequence). The CDR3 is 11 amino acids.

The genes are TRBV28 and TRBJ1-2; D gene ambiguous. The CDR3 has 12 amino acids. The germline V gene encodes CDR1 MDHEN and CDR2 SYDVKM. The V end was cut by 0 bases, the J end by 8 bases, with 7 bases between. CDR3 nucleotides: TGTGCCAGCAGTTTATGGGGCAGGGGCTACACCTTC. It yields the protein CASSLWGRGYTF.

This clone is a singleton in its sample. The rearrangement joins TRBV28 to TRBJ2-2; D perhaps matches TRBD2 (5 bases). Germline assignment: CDR1 MDHEN and CDR2 SYDVKM. The CDR3 is made up of 14 amino acids. Trimming left V 4 bases short and J 1 base short, with 7 bases between. CDR3 region: CASSWGVNTGELFF. CDR3 DNA: TGTGCCAGCAGTTGGGGAGTGAACACCGGGGAGCTGTTTTTT.

The chain recombines TRBV7-9 with TRBJ1-2; 7 bases agree with TRBD1. This CDR3 is 12 amino acids long. Germline V gives CDR1 SEHNR, CDR2 FQNEAQ (reference sequence). With 1 base clipped from V and 8 bases from J, the junction kept 1 base outside the gene matches. The CDR3 nucleotides are TGTGCCAGCAGCTTAGAGGACAGGGGCTACACCTTC. Its protein product is CASSLEDRGYTF.

J is TRBJ2-7 and V is TRBV2; 7 bases are shared with TRBD1. The J segment lost 7 bases and the V segment lost 7 bases, leaving 10 bases of the junction unmatched. Per germline, CDR1 SNHLY and CDR2 FYNNEI. This CDR3 has 13 residues. The CDR3 region has the DNA TGTGCCAGCACCCCGGGACAGTTTAGAGAGCAGTACTTC. Amino acids: CASTPGQFREQYF.

This clone has more than one count but fewer than ten. V gene TRBV4-1 combines with J gene TRBJ2-5; D may be TRBD1 (5 bases). Trimming cost V 4 bases and J 5 bases, with 11 bases left between them. This CDR3 comprises 13 residues. Germline CDR1 and CDR2: MGHRA and YSYEKL. The CDR3 DNA reads TGCGCCAGCAGCCCTGGGGCCCGGGAGACCCAGTACTTC. Encoded protein: CASSPGARETQYF.

DNA for the CDR3: TGTGCCAGCAGCTTCGGTAGCTACGAGCAGTACTTC. As protein: CASSFGSYEQYF. This sequence joins TRBV11-3 and TRBJ2-7; D is ambiguous. CDR1 and CDR2 (germline): SGHNT, YENEEA. There are 12 residues in the CDR3. Deletions cut 3 bases from V and 3 bases from J, with 6 bases between.

The chain carries TRBV4-3 and TRBJ2-6; D gene uncertain. The V gene's germline CDR1 is LGHNA and CDR2 YSLEER. The CDR3 has 15 amino acids. V lost 0 bases, J lost 2 bases, and 5 bases lay in between. The CDR3 region is CASSQEPAGANVLTF. Written as DNA, the CDR3 is TGCGCCAGCAGCCAAGAGCCGGCTGGGGCCAACGTCCTGACTTTC.

This chain uses TRBV18 with TRBJ2-5, with 8 bases identical to TRBD1. The germline CDR1 and CDR2 sequences are KGHSH and LQKENI. The CDR3 has 13 amino acids. V gave up 6 bases and J gave up 3 bases; unmatched junction bases: 3. The CDR3 loop is CASSMTGEETQYF. The CDR3 coding sequence is TGTGCCAGCTCTATGACAGGGGAAGAGACCCAGTACTTC.

The chain combines TRBV30 with TRBJ2-7; 15 positions agree with TRBD2. The germline gives CDR1 GTSNPN, CDR2 SVGIG (reference sequence). CDR3 length equals 14 residues. Losses at the gene ends were 6 bases for V and 7 bases for J; bases not matched to a gene: 7. CDR3 protein: CACRGLAGGWEQYF. CDR3 nucleotide sequence: TGTGCCTGCCGCGGACTAGCGGGAGGGTGGGAGCAGTACTTC.

This rearrangement joins TRBV7-2 to TRBJ1-1; no reliable D call. V was pared by 6 bases and J by 1 base, with 12 bases between. CDR1 SGHTA and CDR2 FQGNSA come from the germline V gene. This CDR3 has 14 residues. The CDR3 DNA reads TGTGCCAGCAGGCCCGGTATTGGGAACACTGAAGCTTTCTTT. Translated, it gives CASRPGIGNTEAFF.

V is TRBV28 and J is TRBJ1-5; the D is unclear. The CDR3 is 12 residues long. Germline loops: CDR1 MDHEN, CDR2 SYDVKM. V was pared by 5 bases and J by 5 bases, with 7 bases between. This CDR3 is CASSTNHQPQHF. The CDR3, as DNA: TGTGCCAGCAGTACTAACCATCAGCCCCAGCATTTT.

The chain uses TRBV13 and TRBJ2-3; 10 bases align to TRBD2. The CDR3 has 16 amino acids. Per the germline V gene, CDR1 is PRHDT and CDR2 is FYEKMQ (reference sequence). Losses at the gene ends were 4 bases for V and 6 bases for J; bases not matched to a gene: 10. The CDR3 DNA reads as TGTGCCAGCAGCTCAAGCGGGGGGGGGCTGTTTGATACGCAGTATTTT. Translated: CASSSSGGGLFDTQYF.

V gene TRBV14 combines with J gene TRBJ1-3; D is uncertain. Germline assignment: CDR1 SGHDN and CDR2 FVKESK. Trimming shortened V by 4 bases and J by 0 bases, and 10 bases separated the two germline ends. The CDR3 length is 15 residues. The CDR3 loop reads CASSRGRYSGNTIYF. CDR3 DNA sequence: TGTGCCAGCAGCCGCGGGAGGTACTCTGGAAACACCATATATTTT.

Details on this clone: In the same sample, other DNA sequences code for this CDR3. This rearrangement joins TRBV4-2 to TRBJ1-1; D gene unclear. CDR3 length equals 14 residues. Trimming stripped 1 base from V and 0 bases from J, with 6 bases between. Per germline, CDR1 LGHNA and CDR2 YNFKEQ. CDR3 coding DNA: TGTGCCAGCAGCCAAGTCGCGGTGAACACTGAAGCTTTCTTT. This codes for CASSQVAVNTEAFF.

This clone was counted only a few times. J is TRBJ1-1 and V is TRBV5-1, with TRBD1 as a possible D gene (5 bases). The CDR3 loop spans 14 amino acids. From germline, CDR1 is SGHRS and CDR2 YFSETQ. V lost 1 base and J 0 bases, leaving 7 bases between the germline ends. Written as DNA, the CDR3 is TGCGCCAGCAGCTTGTGGGGGGTGAACACTGAAGCTTTCTTT. Encoded protein: CASSLWGVNTEAFF.